These 11 T cell receptor beta chains share one sample of origin, sequenced in a study of blood T cell repertoires in COVID-19. Assay: immunoSEQ multiplex PCR; the TCRdb copy retains only in-frame clones and omits some. The sample yields about 280,000 clones, 90% seen once. Specimen: PBMCs or T cells enriched from blood (not recorded which). These receptors all stem from a woman aged 18-30 years with acute COVID-19.

This clone appeared a single time. The rearrangement uses TRBV9 and TRBJ2-2; tentative D call: TRBD2 (6 bases). CDR1 is SGDLS and CDR2 is YYNGEE in the germline V gene. There are 17 residues in the CDR3. Trimming cost V 6 bases and J 5 bases, with 23 bases left between them. In nucleotides, the CDR3 is TGTGCCAGCAATATCGGGCGGGGCGGGGAAAGTACCGGGGAGCTGTTTTTT. Translating it yields CASNIGRGGESTGELFF.

The CDR3: CASSLSGLPLHF. The CDR3 nucleotides are TGTGCCAGCAGCTTATCAGGATTACCCCTCCACTTT. The chain employs TRBV11-2 and TRBJ1-6, with D hard to call. The CDR3 sequence is 12 residues long. CDR1 SGHAT and CDR2 FQNNGV come from the germline V gene. Trimming left V 2 bases short and J 12 bases short, with 8 bases between.

V gene TRBV6-1 combines with J gene TRBJ2-1; 8 bases map to TRBD1. Trimming removed 2 bases from V and 7 bases from J; junction bases left unmatched: 4. Germline assignment: CDR1 MNHNS and CDR2 SASEGT. The CDR3 loop spans 14 amino acids. The CDR3 protein is CASSEQTGGNEQFF. The CDR3 DNA reads TGTGCCAGCAGTGAACAAACAGGGGGTAATGAGCAGTTCTTC.

V gene TRBV27 combines with J gene TRBJ1-5; a possible D gene is TRBD1 (6 bases). Germline V gives CDR1 MNHEY, CDR2 SMNVEV (reference sequence). The CDR3 has 15 amino acids. V lost 5 bases to trimming and J lost 2 bases, with 13 bases between them. CDR3 DNA sequence: TGTGCCAGCAGTCCCGGACCAGGGGGCAATCAGCCCCAGCATTTT. Protein product: CASSPGPGGNQPQHF.

In this sample, this clone turned up once. The chain carries TRBV4-3 and TRBJ2-1, with a possible D match to TRBD2 (5 bases). This CDR3 is built from 14 residues. Germline assignment: CDR1 LGHNA and CDR2 YSLEER. The V gene lost 4 bases and the J gene lost 3 bases, with 10 bases spanning the gap. CDR3 sequence reads: CASSPNRDYNEQFF. The CDR3 region has the DNA TGCGCCAGCAGCCCCAACCGGGACTACAATGAGCAGTTCTTC.

Concerning this clone: At the DNA level, this CDR3 is encoded by other sequences in the same sample as well. The CDR3 spells CASSLVGTSGSTDTQYF. The CDR3 nucleotides are TGTGCCAGCAGCTTGGTTGGGACTAGCGGAAGCACAGATACGCAGTATTTT. The chain uses TRBV5-5 and TRBJ2-3; TRBD2 agrees at 11 bases. This CDR3 has 17 amino acids. Germline CDR1 and CDR2: SGHKS and YYEKEE (reference sequence). The V gene end was trimmed by 0 bases and the J gene end by 0 bases; junction bases not matched to a gene: 3.

This clone came up once. The chain recombines TRBV4-3 with TRBJ1-2; possible D gene TRBD1, 6 bases. V was shortened by 1 base and J by 4 bases, with 13 bases between the two germline ends. The germline gives CDR1 LGHNA, CDR2 YSLEER. The length of the CDR3 is 15 residues. The CDR3 is CASSQAMGRGYGYTF. The CDR3, as DNA: TGCGCCAGCAGCCAAGCCATGGGCAGGGGCTATGGCTACACCTTC.

This chain uses TRBV7-9 with TRBJ2-7; maybe TRBD1 (5 bases). Germline V gene lookup returns CDR1 SEHNR and CDR2 FQNEAQ (reference sequence). This CDR3 region has 14 residues. Trimming shortened V by 2 bases and J by 3 bases, and 11 bases separated the two germline ends. CDR3 nucleotide sequence: TGTGCCAGCAGCTTATCTGTCAGGGACTACGAGCAGTACTTC. It specifies CASSLSVRDYEQYF.

V gene TRBV19 combines with J gene TRBJ2-1; 11 positions match TRBD2. The CDR3 is made up of 18 amino acids. Looked up from germline, CDR1 is LNHDA and CDR2 is SQIVND (reference sequence). Unmatched junction bases numbered 12, after V lost 7 bases and J lost 1 base. CDR3 amino acids: CASTARLAGTSSYNEQFF. The CDR3, as DNA: TGTGCCAGTACCGCCAGACTAGCGGGAACGAGTTCCTACAATGAGCAGTTCTTC.

This clone was seen repeatedly, ten times or more. The chain joins TRBV12-3 or TRBV12-4 to TRBJ2-2; the D is unclear. Trimming removed 6 bases at V and 6 bases at J, with 5 bases between. There are 11 residues in the CDR3. The CDR3 sequence: CASSPSGELFF. The CDR3 DNA sequence: TGTGCCAGCAGCCCTTCCGGGGAGCTGTTTTTT.

The V gene is TRBV4-3, the J gene TRBJ2-1; the match to TRBD1 covers 10 bases. The CDR3 has 17 residues. CDR1 LGHNA and CDR2 YSLEER come from the germline V gene. The ends lost 3 bases at V and 4 bases at J; junction bases unmatched: 9. CDR3 protein: CASSQTWDRGGYNEQFF. CDR3 coding DNA: TGCGCCAGCAGCCAGACGTGGGACAGGGGTGGATACAATGAGCAGTTCTTC.